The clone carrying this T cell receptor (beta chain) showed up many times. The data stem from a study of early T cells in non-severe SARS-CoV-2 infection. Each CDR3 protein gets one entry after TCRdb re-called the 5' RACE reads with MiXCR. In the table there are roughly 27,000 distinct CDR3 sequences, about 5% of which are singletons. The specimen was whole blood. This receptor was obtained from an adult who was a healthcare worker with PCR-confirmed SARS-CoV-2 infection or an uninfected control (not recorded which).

The CDR3 sequence: CASSFGAGALNEQFF. CDR3 nucleotides: TGTGCCAGCAGTTTTGGGGCAGGGGCGCTCAATGAGCAGTTCTTC. The chain recombines TRBV27 with TRBJ2-1, with TRBD1 as a possible D gene (6 bases). The ends were cut back, 3 bases at V and 6 bases at J, with 15 bases in the middle. The CDR3 length is 15 residues. Looked up from germline, CDR1 is MNHEY and CDR2 is SMNVEV (reference sequence).